Listed below are T cell receptor beta chains from one sample, sequenced in a study of blood T cell repertoires in COVID-19. The assay was immunoSEQ multiplex PCR, and TCRdb's table has in-frame clones only and misses some. The table lists fewer than 250,000 clones, more than 70% of them singletons, with 5.5% to 7% in the top ten. The sample was peripheral blood. All receptors derive from a woman aged 35 to 49 who had recovered from COVID-19. The CDR3 runs from the conserved cysteine through the conserved F or W. A D gene is named only where the DNA matches it firmly. Size is omitted from some rows. Given values are once, few, many or a class for expanded clones.

v_gene: TRBV24-1
j_gene: TRBJ2-1
d_gene: TRBD2
abundance: -
CDR3aa: CATSDVAGGLNEQFF
CDR3nt: TGTGCCACCAGTGACGTAGCGGGAGGTTTGAATGAGCAGTTCTTC

v_gene: TRBV28
j_gene: TRBJ2-7
d_gene: -
abundance: -
CDR3aa: CASIKTGSREQYF
CDR3nt: TGTGCCAGCATCAAAACCGGGAGTCGGGAGCAGTACTTC

v_gene: TRBV5-4
j_gene: TRBJ2-4
d_gene: TRBD2
abundance: -
CDR3aa: CASTEAGGKNIQYF
CDR3nt: TGTGCCAGCACCGAAGCGGGAGGGAAAAACATTCAGTACTTC

v_gene: TRBV6-2/TRBV6-3
j_gene: TRBJ2-1
d_gene: TRBD2
abundance: -
CDR3aa: CASSRKGWTSGNNEQFF
CDR3nt: TGTGCCAGCAGTCGCAAGGGTTGGACTAGCGGAAACAATGAGCAGTTCTTC

v_gene: TRBV4-2
j_gene: TRBJ2-7
d_gene: TRBD2
abundance: -
CDR3aa: CASSQDGLAGGYEQYF
CDR3nt: TGTGCCAGCAGCCAAGATGGGCTAGCGGGAGGCTACGAGCAGTACTTC

v_gene: TRBV27
j_gene: TRBJ2-1
d_gene: TRBD2
abundance: -
CDR3aa: CASTRPGKTSGSPYNEQFF
CDR3nt: TGTGCCAGCACCCGACCCGGGAAGACTAGCGGGAGTCCCTACAATGAGCAGTTCTTC

v_gene: TRBV19
j_gene: TRBJ2-3
d_gene: -
abundance: -
CDR3aa: CASSFSGPSTDTQYF
CDR3nt: TGTGCCAGTAGTTTTAGCGGCCCTAGCACAGATACGCAGTATTTT

v_gene: TRBV5-6
j_gene: TRBJ2-7
d_gene: TRBD1
abundance: -
CDR3aa: CASSISGTGVDEQYF
CDR3nt: TGTGCCAGCAGCATTTCCGGGACAGGGGTGGATGAGCAGTACTTC

v_gene: TRBV5-1
j_gene: TRBJ1-2
d_gene: TRBD1
abundance: once
CDR3aa: CASSPRTGGRWGYTF
CDR3nt: TGCGCCAGCAGCCCTAGGACAGGGGGCAGGTGGGGCTACACCTTC

v_gene: TRBV9
j_gene: TRBJ2-7
d_gene: TRBD2
abundance: once
CDR3aa: CASSGRWGSGSSEQYF
CDR3nt: TGTGCCAGCAGCGGTCGTTGGGGTAGCGGGAGTAGCGAGCAGTACTTC

v_gene: TRBV6-1
j_gene: TRBJ1-1
d_gene: TRBD1
abundance: -
CDR3aa: CASSERQGLNTEAFF
CDR3nt: TGTGCCAGCAGTGAAAGACAGGGCCTGAACACTGAAGCTTTCTTT

v_gene: TRBV6-5
j_gene: TRBJ2-7
d_gene: -
abundance: -
CDR3aa: CASSRGYEQYF
CDR3nt: TGTGCCAGCAGCCGGGGCTACGAGCAGTACTTC

v_gene: TRBV9
j_gene: TRBJ2-1
d_gene: -
abundance: -
CDR3aa: CASSVTRSYNEQFF
CDR3nt: TGTGCCAGCAGCGTCACTAGGTCCTACAATGAGCAGTTCTTC

v_gene: TRBV3-1/TRBV3-2
j_gene: TRBJ2-7
d_gene: -
abundance: -
CDR3aa: CASSQGPRGYEQYF
CDR3nt: TGTGCCAGCAGCCAAGGCCCGCGGGGCTACGAGCAGTACTTC

v_gene: TRBV5-1
j_gene: TRBJ2-3
d_gene: -
abundance: -
CDR3aa: CASSSGEETDTQYF
CDR3nt: TGCGCCAGCAGTTCCGGGGAAGAAACCGATACGCAGTATTTT

v_gene: TRBV20-1
j_gene: TRBJ1-5
d_gene: -
abundance: -
CDR3aa: CSASRGEQPQHF
CDR3nt: TGCAGTGCTAGTCGGGGGGAACAGCCCCAGCATTTT

v_gene: TRBV9
j_gene: TRBJ2-2
d_gene: TRBD1
abundance: -
CDR3aa: CASSADHTGVTGELFF
CDR3nt: TGTGCCAGCAGCGCCGACCATACAGGGGTCACCGGGGAGCTGTTTTTT

v_gene: TRBV18
j_gene: TRBJ2-6
d_gene: -
abundance: -
CDR3aa: CASSPTTGFSGANVLTF
CDR3nt: TGTGCCAGCTCCCCCACAACAGGTTTCTCTGGGGCCAACGTCCTGACTTTC

v_gene: TRBV6-4
j_gene: TRBJ1-1
d_gene: TRBD1
abundance: -
CDR3aa: CASRPQGQLAGKAFF
CDR3nt: TGTGCCAGCAGGCCCCAGGGACAGCTAGCAGGAAAAGCTTTCTTT

v_gene: TRBV2
j_gene: TRBJ2-7
d_gene: -
abundance: -
CDR3aa: CASSELRRPSYEQYF
CDR3nt: TGTGCCAGCAGTGAACTGCGGCGACCCTCCTACGAGCAGTACTTC

v_gene: TRBV3-1/TRBV3-2
j_gene: TRBJ2-7
d_gene: -
abundance: -
CDR3aa: CASSRASLGASHYEQYF
CDR3nt: TGTGCCAGCAGCCGCGCGAGTCTGGGGGCGTCCCATTACGAGCAGTACTTC

v_gene: TRBV6-1
j_gene: TRBJ1-2
d_gene: -
abundance: -
CDR3aa: CASSEGSRASNYGYTF
CDR3nt: TGTGCCAGCAGTGAAGGTTCCAGGGCCTCTAACTATGGCTACACCTTC

v_gene: TRBV18
j_gene: TRBJ1-2
d_gene: -
abundance: -
CDR3aa: CASSLQTAVNSYGYTF
CDR3nt: TGTGCCAGCTCACTACAGACAGCCGTTAACAGCTATGGCTACACCTTC

v_gene: TRBV28
j_gene: TRBJ1-1
d_gene: -
abundance: -
CDR3aa: CASSPGETLGGSFF
CDR3nt: TGTGCCAGCAGCCCAGGGGAGACACTGGGAGGGTCTTTCTTT

v_gene: TRBV19
j_gene: TRBJ2-1
d_gene: -
abundance: -
CDR3aa: CASSFNNEQFF
CDR3nt: TGTGCCAGTAGTTTTAACAATGAGCAGTTCTTC

v_gene: TRBV28
j_gene: TRBJ1-2
d_gene: -
abundance: -
CDR3aa: CASSLNRLGGYTF
CDR3nt: TGTGCCAGCAGTTTAAACAGGTTAGGAGGCTACACCTTC

v_gene: TRBV30
j_gene: TRBJ2-1
d_gene: TRBD2
abundance: -
CDR3aa: CAWSAGLAGTAGEQFF
CDR3nt: TGTGCCTGGAGTGCGGGACTAGCGGGGACCGCAGGAGAGCAGTTCTTC

v_gene: TRBV29-1
j_gene: TRBJ2-7
d_gene: TRBD2
abundance: -
CDR3aa: CSVSPGLAGAEQYF
CDR3nt: TGCAGCGTTTCTCCGGGACTAGCGGGAGCCGAGCAGTACTTC

v_gene: TRBV6-5
j_gene: TRBJ2-1
d_gene: -
abundance: -
CDR3aa: CASRLNGVSGQFF
CDR3nt: TGTGCCAGCAGACTTAATGGGGTAAGCGGCCAGTTCTTC

v_gene: TRBV19
j_gene: TRBJ1-2
d_gene: -
abundance: -
CDR3aa: CASSQRQRLSNYGYTF
CDR3nt: TGTGCCAGTAGTCAAAGGCAGAGGCTCTCTAACTATGGCTACACCTTC

v_gene: TRBV9
j_gene: TRBJ2-6
d_gene: -
abundance: once
CDR3aa: CASSVQGSGANVLTF
CDR3nt: TGTGCCAGCAGCGTCCAGGGCTCTGGGGCCAACGTCCTGACTTTC

v_gene: TRBV7-9
j_gene: TRBJ1-4
d_gene: TRBD1
abundance: -
CDR3aa: CASSPQGELRKLFF
CDR3nt: TGTGCCAGCAGCCCGCAGGGGGAATTGCGAAAACTGTTTTTT

v_gene: TRBV5-1
j_gene: TRBJ2-7
d_gene: TRBD2
abundance: once
CDR3aa: CASSLGLAGVYEQYF
CDR3nt: TGCGCCAGCAGCTTAGGACTAGCGGGAGTCTACGAGCAGTACTTC

v_gene: TRBV7-9
j_gene: TRBJ2-5
d_gene: TRBD1
abundance: -
CDR3aa: CASSLGTGVVETQYF
CDR3nt: TGTGCCAGCAGCTTAGGGACAGGGGTTGTAGAGACCCAGTACTTC

v_gene: TRBV7-8
j_gene: TRBJ2-1
d_gene: TRBD1
abundance: once
CDR3aa: CASSPSRGQGYNEQFF
CDR3nt: TGTGCCAGCAGCCCATCCCGGGGACAGGGATATAATGAGCAGTTCTTC

v_gene: TRBV10-3
j_gene: TRBJ1-1
d_gene: -
abundance: -
CDR3aa: CAISAAQGSGTEAFF
CDR3nt: TGTGCCATCAGTGCCGCACAGGGCTCGGGAACTGAAGCTTTCTTT

v_gene: TRBV5-6
j_gene: TRBJ2-3
d_gene: TRBD1
abundance: once
CDR3aa: CASSDRTGRRTDTQYF
CDR3nt: TGTGCCAGCAGCGATCGGACAGGGCGGCGCACAGATACGCAGTATTTT

v_gene: TRBV30
j_gene: TRBJ2-5
d_gene: -
abundance: -
CDR3aa: CAWSPLGAREETQYF
CDR3nt: TGTGCCTGGAGCCCCCTCGGGGCCCGGGAGGAGACCCAGTACTTC

v_gene: TRBV11-3
j_gene: TRBJ1-6
d_gene: -
abundance: -
CDR3aa: CASSLRYNSPLHF
CDR3nt: TGTGCCAGCAGCCTCAGATATAATTCACCCCTCCACTTT

v_gene: TRBV2
j_gene: TRBJ1-5
d_gene: TRBD1
abundance: -
CDR3aa: CASSGTGGNQPQHF
CDR3nt: TGTGCCAGCAGTGGGACAGGGGGCAATCAGCCCCAGCATTTT

v_gene: TRBV5-1
j_gene: TRBJ2-1
d_gene: -
abundance: -
CDR3aa: CASSLLASSYNEQFF
CDR3nt: TGCGCCAGCAGTCTACTAGCAAGTTCCTACAATGAGCAGTTCTTC

v_gene: TRBV25-1
j_gene: TRBJ1-5
d_gene: -
abundance: -
CDR3aa: CASSGHGGDQPQHF
CDR3nt: TGTGCCAGCAGTGGCCATGGGGGGGATCAGCCCCAGCATTTT

v_gene: TRBV6-5
j_gene: TRBJ2-7
d_gene: TRBD1
abundance: -
CDR3aa: CATGSGQGVDEQYF
CDR3nt: TGTGCCACCGGGTCAGGACAGGGGGTCGACGAGCAGTACTTC

v_gene: TRBV12-3/TRBV12-4
j_gene: TRBJ1-5
d_gene: -
abundance: -
CDR3aa: CASRQVNQPQHF
CDR3nt: TGTGCCAGCCGACAGGTGAATCAGCCCCAGCATTTT

v_gene: TRBV5-1
j_gene: TRBJ2-7
d_gene: TRBD1
abundance: -
CDR3aa: CASRRTGDFYEQYF
CDR3nt: TGCGCCAGCCGCCGGACAGGGGATTTCTACGAGCAGTACTTC

v_gene: TRBV24-1
j_gene: TRBJ2-1
d_gene: TRBD2
abundance: -
CDR3aa: CATSDTRTSVGDQFF
CDR3nt: TGTGCCACCAGTGATACCCGGACTAGCGTAGGTGACCAGTTCTTC